These T cell receptor beta chains were read from a single sample in a study of cytomegalovirus exposure and HLA in healthy donors. TCRdb's copy holds only in-frame clones and misses some; the assay was immunoSEQ multiplex PCR. The sample contains about 170,000 clones, less than 90% of which appear only once. Sequencing used PBMCs. These receptor sequences come from a boy aged 2 to 10 in good health and CMV-seronegative. Each CDR3 is given with its conserved first and last residue. D genes are given only for firm matches. Only some rows state a clone size, as once, few, many or a class for expanded clones.

v_gene	d_gene	j_gene	abundance	CDR3nt	CDR3aa
TRBV10-3	.	TRBJ2-7	.	TGTGCCATCAGTGAGCGACCCCTCCGGGAATCCGAGCAGTACTTC	CAISERPLRESEQYF
TRBV11-2	TRBD1	TRBJ1-3	.	TGTGCCAGCAGCCAACGGACAGGGGGAGGCTCTGGAAACACCATATATTTT	CASSQRTGGGSGNTIYF
TRBV11-2	.	TRBJ1-1	.	TGTGCCAGCAGCTTAGGAGTCCGGGGGAGGAACACTGAAGCTTTCTTT	CASSLGVRGRNTEAFF
TRBV15	TRBD1	TRBJ2-5	once	TGTGCCACCAGCAGAAGCGGGACAGGGTCTAAGGAGACCCAGTACTTC	CATSRSGTGSKETQYF
TRBV2	TRBD2	TRBJ2-1	.	TGTGCCAGCTTGCCAGGTAGCGGGGCTTCCTACAATGAGCAGTTCTTC	CASLPGSGASYNEQFF
TRBV18	.	TRBJ2-7	.	TGTGCCAGCTCACCAATAAAGGGGTCCGAGCAGTACTTC	CASSPIKGSEQYF
TRBV7-2	.	TRBJ2-7	.	TGTGCCAGCATGCCCCGGAGCTCCTTTTACGAGCAGTACTTC	CASMPRSSFYEQYF
TRBV5-1	.	TRBJ1-3	.	TGCGCCAGCAGCTTGGACGGACTCTCTGGAAACACCATATATTTT	CASSLDGLSGNTIYF
TRBV6-1	.	TRBJ2-2	.	TGTGCCGCGAGAGGAGGGGCGACCGGGGAGCTGTTTTTT	CAARGGATGELFF
TRBV2	TRBD2	TRBJ2-5	.	TGTGCCAGCACAGAGGGTCGGACTAGCTTGTACCAAGAGACCCAGTACTTC	CASTEGRTSLYQETQYF
TRBV4-2	.	TRBJ1-1	.	TGTGCCAGCAGCCAAGACGCGGGAGGGGGAACTGAAGCTTTCTTT	CASSQDAGGGTEAFF
TRBV6-5	TRBD1	TRBJ2-7	.	TGTGCCAGCAGTTACTCCTCGGGACAGGGGCCCGAGCAGTACTTC	CASSYSSGQGPEQYF
TRBV5-1	TRBD2	TRBJ2-1	.	TGCGCCAGCAGCTTAAGCGGGACGAGCTCCTACAATGAGCAGTTCTTC	CASSLSGTSSYNEQFF
TRBV14	TRBD1	TRBJ1-1	.	TGTGCCAGCAGCCACACAGGGGGGCGGGGGTGGACTGAAGCTTTCTTT	CASSHTGGRGWTEAFF
TRBV15	TRBD1	TRBJ1-2	.	TGTGCCACCAGCACGGACAGGGGACCTAACTATGGCTACACCTTC	CATSTDRGPNYGYTF